The following is a T cell receptor beta chain sequence with its context. This entry is derived from a study of technical replicates of blood from a handful of donors. Looked up from germline, CDR1 is SEHNR and CDR2 is FQNEAQ (reference sequence). Trimming stripped 1 base from V and 7 bases from J, with 11 bases between. The CDR3 length is 14 residues. Profiling relied on immunoSEQ multiplex PCR, and the TCRdb table lists in-frame clones only, not all of them. The sample contains about 59,000 clones, around 93% of which appear only once. Sequenced material: PBMCs. The chain couples TRBV7-9 to TRBJ2-1; possible D gene TRBD1, 5 bases. The TCR sequence derives from a human donor in good health. Some clones in this sample may be carry-over from other donors' samples. This CDR3 is CASSLVQGLNEQFF. The CDR3 bases are TGTGCCAGCAGCTTAGTTCAGGGTTTGAATGAGCAGTTCTTC.